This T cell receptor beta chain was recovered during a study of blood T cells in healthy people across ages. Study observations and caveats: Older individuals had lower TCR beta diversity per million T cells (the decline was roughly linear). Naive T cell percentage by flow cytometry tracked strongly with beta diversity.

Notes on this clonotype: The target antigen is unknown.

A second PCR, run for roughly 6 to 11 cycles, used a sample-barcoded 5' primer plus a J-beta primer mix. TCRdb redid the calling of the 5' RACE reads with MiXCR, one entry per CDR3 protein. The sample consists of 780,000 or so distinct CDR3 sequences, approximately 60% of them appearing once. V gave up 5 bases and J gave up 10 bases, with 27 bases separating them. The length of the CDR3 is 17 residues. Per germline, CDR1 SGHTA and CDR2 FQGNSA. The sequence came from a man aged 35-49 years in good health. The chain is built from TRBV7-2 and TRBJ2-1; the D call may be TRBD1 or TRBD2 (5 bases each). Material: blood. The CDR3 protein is CASSPNQPGRRTYEQFF. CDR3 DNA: TGTGCCAGCAGCCCGAATCAACCGGGACGGAGAACCTACGAGCAGTTCTTC.